This T cell receptor (beta chain) was captured by sequencing in a study of regulatory T cells in long-lasting Graves disease. According to the study, TCR beta libraries were built with iRepertoire HTBI primers and CDR3-region Arm-PCR. TCRdb ran MiXCR on the multiplex PCR reads and lists one entry per CDR3 protein. The table includes 350,000 to 500,000 distinct CDR3 sequences, around 15% detected once. Trimming left V 1 base short and J 4 bases short, with 13 bases between. The CDR3 runs to 16 residues. Per the germline V gene, CDR1 is LNHDA and CDR2 is SQIVND (reference sequence). Documented time point: newly diagnosed GD, antithyroid drugs for less than 3 months. With RNA extracted from PBMCs as input, the TCR library was made. In addition, the sample was reused for a study of T cells in Graves' hyperthyroidism and ophthalmopathy.

The source is a woman aged 25 to 39 with Graves disease. The sample here was peripheral blood mononuclear cells (PBMCs), taken at new diagnosis, from a patient treated with antithyroid drugs. The J gene is TRBJ2-2, the V gene TRBV19; TRBD2 might be the D (6 bases). CDR3 coding DNA: TGTGCCAGTAGTATAGCGGTAGCGGATCCCACCGGGGAGCTGTTTTTT. This codes for CASSIAVADPTGELFF.